This paragraph reports one T cell receptor (beta chain). Its recognized antigen is unknown. Base quality data are lacking; no much larger clone is found one base away. The sample's treatment or condition label, decoded: roughly 20 received Ad26.COV2.S at low or high dose, single or two shots; roughly 5 received placebo; per-sample allocation not given. Repertoires of vaccine and placebo recipients were sequenced from samples taken on day 63 after the first injection. Cohort 1b enrolled fewer than 30 adults aged 18-55 years at a single site in Boston, USA, between 29 July and 7 August 2020. Ad26.COV2.S was a replication-incompetent adenovirus type 26 vector that expressed a prefusion-stabilized SARS-CoV-2 spike protein derived from the original Wuhan strain. This specimen belongs to a study of Ad26.COV2.S vaccination and SARS-CoV-2 variants (dated by TCRdb to 2020 to 2022). With respect to the entire study: Donors in the vaccine arm were drawn from COV1001, a multicentre, randomized, double-blind, placebo-controlled phase I-IIa trial testing Ad26.COV2.S in healthy adults. Participants in the trial were split at random into five groups of five each, receiving low-dose or high-dose Ad26.COV2.S once or twice, or else placebo on both occasions. Ad26.COV2.S was given intramuscularly at 5x10^10 or 1x10^11 viral particles, as a single shot or as two shots 56 days apart. TCRbeta repertoire sequencing was used to assess the specificity and breadth of SARS-CoV-2-reactive T cell receptors after Ad26.COV2.S vaccination. Throughout the experiments and outcome assessment, investigators stayed blinded to trial group allocation. A total of approximately 32 samples were included in the TCR-sequenced set, comprising roughly 19 Ad26.COV2.S vaccine recipients, 5 placebo recipients and 8 SARS-CoV-2 convalescent individuals.

Study-wide findings and limitations: After vaccination, spike-specific CD8+ and CD4+ T cell responses were reported to show substantial breadth. Vaccine and placebo recipients had comparable non-spike TCR breadth, which fits with the vaccine containing only spike. It was noted by the authors that total T cell responses may have been underestimated by the TCR breadth and depth analyses. The study was not powered for comparison of responses between vaccine doses or regimens. Higher spike-specific TCR breadth was observed in Ad26.COV2.S recipients than in placebo recipients (P = 0.0014).

TCRbeta CDR3 regions were sequenced with the immunoSEQ Assay. After extraction, genomic DNA underwent amplification by bias-controlled multiplex PCR, followed by high-throughput sequencing. The authors' analysis ran thus. To quantify the absolute abundance of each unique TCRbeta CDR3 region, sequences were collapsed and filtered. T cell fraction was estimated by normalization of TCRbeta template counts to usable DNA, with usable DNA being measured through amplification of reference genes present in all nucleated cells. Repertoire TCRs were annotated as SARS-CoV-2-specific by exact matching of V gene, CDR3 amino acid sequence and J gene to a known reactive TCR set. The reference SARS-CoV-2 TCR set was obtained from MIRA and was filtered for enrichment in COVID-19-positive ImmuneCODE repertoires, whereby public or cross-reactive TCRs were removed. Drawing on the MIRA antigens, annotated TCRs were analysed further at the level of specific ORF or position within ORF. Breadth was defined as annotated unique rearrangements over total unique productive rearrangements; depth was the summed frequency of those rearrangements. Group comparisons of TCR breadth used two-sided Wilcoxon rank-sum tests. Sourced from immuneACCESS, this table was stored by TCRdb with only in-frame sequences that have V and J called. A share of the clones is absent; for the studies checked, an unresolved V gene accounts for under half, and the remainder has no known explanation. Clonal size and the V and J genes are those of that table, whereas D and trimming came from the DNA. This sample holds hundreds of thousands of clones; 85% to 90% were observed only once. The ten biggest clones cover roughly 2.5% of the sample.

The CDR3 holds 18 amino acids from the cysteine to the phenylalanine. Left in the record is the CDR3 DNA by itself, 54 bases read in frame from the first base. The source of this sequence is a person between 18 and 59 years old who received the Ad26.COV2.S COVID-19 vaccine or a placebo. The V gene is TRBV21-1 and the J gene is TRBJ2-3; the D call of TRBD2 is as the table states it, not checked on the DNA. TRBV21-1 is designated a pseudogene. This specimen consisted of peripheral blood, obtained in a trial of Ad26.COV2.S vaccine versus placebo. The CDR3 protein sequence reads: CASSKTLRGDPITDTQYF. The nucleotide sequence is TGTGCCAGCAGCAAAACCTTAAGAGGTGACCCGATTACAGATACGCAGTATTTT.